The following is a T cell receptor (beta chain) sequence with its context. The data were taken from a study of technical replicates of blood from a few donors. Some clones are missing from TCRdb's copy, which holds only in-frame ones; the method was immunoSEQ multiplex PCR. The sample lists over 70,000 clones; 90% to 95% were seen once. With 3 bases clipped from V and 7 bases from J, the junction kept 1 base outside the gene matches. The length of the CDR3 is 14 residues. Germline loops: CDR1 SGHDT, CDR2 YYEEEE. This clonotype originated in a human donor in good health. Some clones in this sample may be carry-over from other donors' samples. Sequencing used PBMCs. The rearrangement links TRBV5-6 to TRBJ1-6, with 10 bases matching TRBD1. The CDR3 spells CASSWDRGNSPLHF. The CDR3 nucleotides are TGTGCCAGCAGCTGGGACAGGGGAAATTCACCCCTCCACTTT.